The text below deals with one T cell receptor (beta chain). What it binds is not known. These data belong to a study of blood T cells in healthy people across ages. Findings and limits, study-wide: No conclusive comparison of naive versus antigen-experienced cells was possible with unsorted PBMCs.

V gave up 3 bases and J gave up 7 bases, with 13 bases separating them. Germline V gene lookup returns CDR1 MNHEY and CDR2 SVGEGT. CDR3 length: 13 amino acids. Russia was home to the donors, healthy Caucasian individuals aged roughly 6 to 100. A second 7 to 11 cycle PCR used barcoded and J-beta primers. The template-switch adaptor was a 5' adaptor with 12 random nucleotides. It tagged each cDNA molecule. TCRdb itself ran the 5' RACE reads through MiXCR, one entry per CDR3 protein. The repertoire holds about 1.8 million distinct CDR3 sequences, with around 50% as singletons. The sample consisted of blood. The origin of this receptor is a woman aged 40 to 50 in good health. The chain carries TRBV6-2 or TRBV6-3 and TRBJ2-7; a weak D match, TRBD1 (6 bases). The DNA for the CDR3 is TGTGCCAGCAGTTATCACACAGGGAATGAGCAGTACTTC. The encoded protein is CASSYHTGNEQYF.